A single sample is the source of the 21 T cell receptor beta chains below, sequenced in a study of early T cells in non-severe SARS-CoV-2 infection. TCRdb reanalysed the 5' RACE reads using MiXCR and keeps one entry per CDR3 protein. The sample yields 60,000 to 70,000 distinct CDR3 sequences, approximately 6.1% seen once. Source: whole blood, taken at baseline. Receptors were obtained from an adult who was a healthcare worker with PCR-confirmed SARS-CoV-2 infection or an uninfected control (not recorded which).

The rearrangement links TRBV6-1 to TRBJ2-5; D might be TRBD1 (5 bases). Trimming cost V 11 bases and J 4 bases, with 14 bases left between them. The CDR3 has 12 amino acids. Per germline, CDR1 MNHNS and CDR2 SASEGT. The DNA of the CDR3 is TGTGCCGTCAATCAGGGCCGAGAGACCCAGTACTTC. As protein: CAVNQGRETQYF.

This clonotype has only a few counts. The chain is built from TRBV7-9 and TRBJ2-5, with a possible D match to TRBD2 (7 bases). The CDR3 is made up of 15 amino acids. V lost 3 bases and J lost 4, with 15 bases in between. Germline CDR1 is SEHNR and CDR2 is FQNEAQ (reference sequence). The CDR3 nucleotides read TGTGCCAGCAGCTTCTCAGCGGGACAAGGAGAGACCCAGTACTTC. As protein: CASSFSAGQGETQYF.

This clonotype was detected many times. V gene TRBV28 combines with J gene TRBJ1-1, with a tentative D call TRBD1 (5 bases). Germline V gene lookup returns CDR1 MDHEN and CDR2 SYDVKM. CDR3 length: 15 residues. With 6 bases removed from V and 4 bases from J, the gap between germline ends came to 18 bases. CDR3 in DNA: TGTGCCAGCAGACCGCCAGGGCCCCTGGTCACTGAAGCTTTCTTT. Protein: CASRPPGPLVTEAFF.

The chain joins TRBV18 to TRBJ1-6; perhaps TRBD1 as D (5 bases). The germline CDR1 and CDR2 sequences are KGHSH and LQKENI. This CDR3 has 15 amino acids. Trimming stripped 4 bases from V and 9 bases from J, with 16 bases between. The CDR3 DNA is TGTGCCAGCTCACGGCTACAGGAGAACGGTTCACCCCTCCACTTT. As protein: CASSRLQENGSPLHF.

This clonotype has a count of ten or more. V is TRBV19 and J is TRBJ2-3; D possibly corresponds to TRBD1 (5 bases). The CDR3 is 15 amino acids. Germline V gene data show CDR1 as LNHDA and CDR2 as SQIVND (reference sequence). Trimming pared 1 base from V and 3 bases from J, leaving 11 bases between. CDR3 amino acids: CASSIGSTVTDTQYF. CDR3 nucleotides: TGTGCCAGTAGTATAGGATCGACAGTGACAGATACGCAGTATTTT.

This clonotype was detected many times. This chain uses TRBV3-1 with TRBJ1-6, with 10 nucleotides matching TRBD1. This CDR3 is 13 amino acids long. The V gene's germline CDR1 is LGHDT and CDR2 YNNKEL (reference sequence). Trimming at V came to 0 bases and at J to 18 bases, leaving 5 bases not matched to a gene. The DNA for the CDR3 is TGTGCCAGCAGCCAAGATCGGGGACAGGGGCGCCACTTT. Amino acids: CASSQDRGQGRHF.

This clonotype occurred many times. The CDR3 region is CASISTVLYGYTF. In nucleotides, the CDR3 is TGTGCCAGCATCTCGACAGTGCTATATGGCTACACCTTC. This chain uses TRBV6-1 with TRBJ1-2, with a possible D match to TRBD1 (5 bases). Germline CDR1 reads MNHNS; CDR2 reads SASEGT. Deletions cut 7 bases from V and 5 bases from J, with 14 bases between. CDR3 length: 13 amino acids.

This clonotype was seen repeatedly, ten times or more. The CDR3 loop is CASSPGQNTDTQYF. In DNA form, the CDR3 reads TGTGCCAGCAGCCCAGGACAGAACACAGATACGCAGTATTTT. The chain employs TRBV11-3 and TRBJ2-3, with D perhaps TRBD1 (6 bases). CDR3 size: 14 residues. Germline V gene lookup returns CDR1 SGHNT and CDR2 YENEEA. Trimming took 5 bases from V and 2 from J, leaving 11 bases between them.

This clonotype was seen only a few times. This chain links TRBV9 with TRBJ2-1; possible D gene TRBD2, 5 bases. V dropped 0 bases and J dropped 3 bases, with 13 bases sitting between them. The length of the CDR3 is 16 residues. Germline V gene data show CDR1 as SGDLS and CDR2 as YYNGEE. In DNA form, the CDR3 reads TGTGCCAGCAGCGTAGATGCTAGCAGAGTCTACAATGAGCAGTTCTTC. The encoded protein is CASSVDASRVYNEQFF.

The rearrangement joins TRBV20-1 to TRBJ2-7; 12 nucleotides align to TRBD1. From germline, CDR1 is DFQATT and CDR2 SNEGSKA (reference sequence). This CDR3 contains 13 residues. J lost 5 bases, V lost 7 bases, and 6 bases had no gene match. The CDR3 nucleotides read TGCAGTGGAACCGGGACAGGGGGCCACGAGCAGTACTTC. Translated, it gives CSGTGTGGHEQYF.

There are many counts of this clonotype. This chain connects TRBV13 to TRBJ2-1, with 10 bases fitting TRBD2. The CDR3 loop spans 15 amino acids. The V gene's germline CDR1 is PRHDT and CDR2 FYEKMQ (reference sequence). The ends lost 5 bases at V and 5 bases at J; junction bases unmatched: 6. The CDR3 spells CASSKLAGSDNEQFF. The CDR3 DNA reads as TGTGCCAGCAGCAAACTAGCGGGATCTGACAATGAGCAGTTCTTC.

This clonotype was found many times. CDR3 amino acids: CAWSLGSGNTIYF. CDR3 DNA: TGTGCCTGGAGCTTGGGCAGCGGAAACACCATATATTTT. The chain recombines TRBV30 with TRBJ1-3, with no clear D. The V end was cut by 3 bases, the J end by 4 bases, with 10 bases between. Germline V gene lookup returns CDR1 GTSNPN and CDR2 SVGIG (reference sequence). The CDR3 runs to 13 residues.

This chain uses TRBV2 with TRBJ2-5, with D possibly TRBD2 on 5 matching bases. Per the germline V gene, CDR1 is SNHLY and CDR2 is FYNNEI. The V and J ends lost 4 bases and 3 bases respectively, with 15 bases between them. The CDR3 length is 15 residues. In DNA form, the CDR3 reads TGTGCCAGCAGTGCCGAGGGATTTGAGGAAGAGACCCAGTACTTC. Protein: CASSAEGFEEETQYF. Together with reference TRBV2 and TRBJ2-5, the CDR3 gives the full variable domain: EPEVTQTPSHQVTQMGQEVILRCVPISNHLYFYWYRQILGQKVEFLVSFYNNEISEKSEIFDDQFSVERPDGSNFTLKIRSTKLEDSAMYFCASSAEGFEEETQYFGPGTRLLVL.

This clonotype was detected only a few times. The gene calls are TRBV11-2 and TRBJ2-7; D assignment may be TRBD1 or TRBD2 (5 bases each). V lost 7 bases and J 2 bases, leaving 15 bases between the germline ends. Germline CDR1 reads SGHAT; CDR2 reads FQNNGV. The CDR3 has 14 residues. The CDR3 loop is CASTPTRGTYEQYF. DNA for the CDR3: TGTGCCAGCACCCCTACGAGGGGAACCTACGAGCAGTACTTC.

V gene TRBV7-9 combines with J gene TRBJ2-1; unclear D gene. Germline V gene sequence: CDR1 SEHNR, CDR2 FQNEAQ (reference sequence). The CDR3 has 17 amino acids. V lost 2 bases and J lost 0, with 14 bases in between. The CDR3 DNA reads as TGTGCCAGCAGCTTATTAACCTGGCCGCCCTCCTACAATGAGCAGTTCTTC. It encodes CASSLLTWPPSYNEQFF.

The chain employs TRBV7-8 and TRBJ2-1; perhaps TRBD2 as D (6 bases). Deletions cut 0 bases from V and 2 bases from J, with 14 bases between. Germline V CDR1 and CDR2: SGHVS, FQNEAQ. The CDR3 is 17 residues long. The CDR3 sequence: CASSLARSGVTYNEQFF. DNA for the CDR3: TGTGCCAGCAGCTTAGCGAGGTCGGGAGTGACCTACAATGAGCAGTTCTTC.

This clonotype came up a few times. This sequence joins TRBV7-9 and TRBJ2-5; D possibly uses TRBD1 or TRBD2 (5 bases each). The CDR3 extends over 11 amino acids. Deletions cut 10 bases from V and 5 bases from J, with 11 bases between. CDR1 is SEHNR and CDR2 is FQNEAQ in the germline V gene (reference sequence). The CDR3 loop is CAIGEGETQYF. The CDR3 DNA is TGTGCCATTGGTGAGGGGGAGACCCAGTACTTC.

Ten or more counts support this clonotype. V and J are TRBV21-1 and TRBJ2-3. TRBV21-1 is given as a pseudogene. The CDR3 length is 15 residues. The CDR3 protein is CASSKARTFGDTQYF. CDR3 nucleotides: TGTGCCAGCAGCAAAGCAAGGACGTTTGGGGATACGCAGTATTTT.

This clonotype came up many times. The chain couples TRBV28 to TRBJ1-2; 9 bases align to TRBD1. Trimming cost V 4 bases and J 0 bases; bases outside gene matches: 3. CDR1 is MDHEN, CDR2 SYDVKM, per germline. The CDR3 is 15 residues long. The CDR3 DNA is TGTGCCAGCAGTTCGGGACAGGGAGCTAACTATGGCTACACCTTC. It encodes CASSSGQGANYGYTF.

This clonotype has ten or more counts. This chain joins TRBV20-1 and TRBJ2-3; D remains ambiguous. Germline lookup yields CDR1 DFQATT and CDR2 SNEGSKA (reference sequence). This CDR3 region has 10 residues. V lost 8 bases and J lost 4, with 7 bases in between. CDR3 coding DNA: TGCAGTAAACTATCAGATACGCAGTATTTT. This translates into CSKLSDTQYF.

This clonotype was seen many times. The J gene is TRBJ2-7, the V gene TRBV3-1; D may be TRBD1 (6 bases). V dropped 4 bases and J dropped 3 bases, with 10 bases sitting between them. The CDR3 length is 13 residues. Per the germline V gene, CDR1 is LGHDT and CDR2 is YNNKEL (reference sequence). CDR3 nucleotides: TGTGCCAGCAGCCGCGCCAGGGGCTACGAGCAGTACTTC. Translating gives CASSRARGYEQYF.